The rows below give T cell receptor beta chains drawn from one sample of a study of T cell responses to AZD1222 COVID-19 vaccine. Here immunoSEQ multiplex PCR was the method, and the copy in TCRdb shows in-frame clones only, minus some. This table has some 150,000 clones, approximately 90% appearing once. The source material was peripheral blood, sampled 28 days after the second AZD1222 dose. These receptors were collected from an adult who received the AZD1222 COVID-19 vaccine. Both conserved end residues are part of each CDR3. The D gene is left open where the match is weak.

J | D | V | CDR3
TRBJ1-5 | NA | TRBV19 | CASRGDFEPQHF
TRBJ1-2 | NA | TRBV19 | CASSTDIFGYTF
TRBJ1-2 | TRBD1 | TRBV3-1/TRBV3-2 | CASSLKPQGVGYTF
TRBJ2-7 | NA | TRBV19 | CASSMEGRSYEQYF
TRBJ2-1 | TRBD1 | TRBV29-1 | CSAGWLTGMDEQFF
TRBJ2-7 | NA | TRBV3-1/TRBV3-2 | CASSHRSASYEQYF
TRBJ1-1 | NA | TRBV7-6 | CASSSDLDTEAFF
TRBJ2-3 | TRBD2 | TRBV10-2 | CASSEDPGLSTDTQYF
TRBJ1-2 | NA | TRBV7-9 | CASSLGRGANYGYTF
TRBJ1-2 | NA | TRBV3-1/TRBV3-2 | CASSQEVERRYTF
TRBJ1-6 | NA | TRBV5-4 | CASSLESNNSPLHF
TRBJ1-6 | NA | TRBV3-1/TRBV3-2 | CASSQYQSPLHF
TRBJ2-7 | NA | TRBV6-4 | CASSVDRTSYEQYF
TRBJ2-3 | NA | TRBV11-2 | CASSTQGDTQYF
TRBJ1-4 | TRBD1 | TRBV27 | CASSHRGLREKLFF
TRBJ2-3 | TRBD2 | TRBV19 | CASKRGPPGTDTQYF
TRBJ1-5 | NA | TRBV6-5 | CASGPGLGNQPQHF
TRBJ2-6 | NA | TRBV30 | CAWRWPGANVLTF
TRBJ2-5 | NA | TRBV15 | CATSGGTQLQETQYF
TRBJ1-3 | NA | TRBV10-3 | CAIRDSTAGNTIYF
TRBJ2-1 | NA | TRBV11-1 | CASSPGYNEQFF
TRBJ1-4 | NA | TRBV23-1 | CASSQGTEGEKLFF
TRBJ1-1 | NA | TRBV7-9 | CASSQGQREAFF
TRBJ2-1 | NA | TRBV5-1 | CASTLGTGANNEQFF
TRBJ2-2 | TRBD1 | TRBV19 | CASSTTGGYTGELFF